This T cell receptor beta chain was identified in a study of patients and donors after allogeneic stem cell transplantation. TCRdb independently ran MiXCR on the RT-PCR reads; one entry per CDR3 protein. The sample records 800,000 to 1,000,000 distinct CDR3 sequences, more than 15% being singletons. The CDR3 covers 14 residues. Trimming at V came to 6 bases and at J to 3 bases, leaving 10 bases not matched to a gene. Germline V lookup: CDR1 DFQATT, CDR2 SNEGSKA (reference sequence). This clonotype was seen many times. This TCR derives from a human donor who was either an allogeneic HSCT recipient or a stem cell or donor lymphocyte infusion donor (not recorded which). It is not recorded whose cells these are; they may come from a transplant donor. V gene TRBV20-1 combines with J gene TRBJ1-1; TRBD1 matches 7 bases. The sequencing input was blood, either unsorted or a sorted T cell fraction (not recorded which). CDR3 amino acids: CSAPGTAWDTEAFF. The CDR3 nucleotides read TGCAGTGCCCCCGGGACAGCTTGGGACACTGAAGCTTTCTTT.